This is a list of T cell receptor beta chains from one sample in a study of tumor-infiltrating lymphocytes in primary liver carcinoma. A single record per CDR3 protein comes from TCRdb applying MiXCR to the multiplex PCR reads. Among more than 70,000 distinct CDR3 sequences listed, 72% were seen once. The material sequenced was liver tumor tissue from sampling region 1. These receptor sequences come from a man aged 40-55 years with primary liver carcinoma and hepatitis B virus infection. Each CDR3 is given with its conserved first and last residue. Each record gives: CDR3 length, V gene, D gene, J gene, clone size, CDR3 DNA, CDR3 protein. D genes are given only for firm matches. Only part of the rows carry a size: once, few, many, or a class if the clone is expanded.

13	TRBV2	NA	TRBJ1-2	NA	TGTGCCAGTAGTGGTCGGGATAACTATGGCTACACCTTC	CASSGRDNYGYTF
20	TRBV4-1	TRBD2	TRBJ2-1	NA	TGCGCCAGCAGCCACCTGGGATTAGCGGGAAAGTTAATGGGATACAATGAGCGGTTCTTC	CASSHLGLAGKLMGYNERFF
13	TRBV10-1	NA	TRBJ2-2	few	TGCGCCAGCAGTGAGTTAGCGCCGGGGGAGCCGTTTTTT	CASSELAPGEPFF
16	TRBV5-8	NA	TRBJ1-5	NA	TGTGCAAGCAACTTGAAGGGGATCAGCCTCGATCAGCCCCAGCATTTT	CASNLKGISLDQPQHF
14	TRBV29-1	NA	TRBJ2-6	few	TGCGGTGTTGCTACAGGGACTGGGGCCAACGTCCTGACTTTC	CGVATGTGANVLTF
15	TRBV6-6	TRBD1	TRBJ2-7	NA	TGTGTCAGCAGTTACAACCAGGGGGCCGAATACGAGCAGTACTTC	CVSSYNQGAEYEQYF
19	TRBV6-5	NA	TRBJ1-4	once	TGTGCCAGCAGTTATAGGTCCCCTTCGGGGGCGGCAAATAATGAAAAACTGTTTTTT	CASSYRSPSGAANNEKLFF
16	TRBV24-1	TRBD1	TRBJ2-2	many	TGTGCCACCAGTGCTGAGGGACAGGGTTCCACCGGGGAGCTGTTTTTT	CATSAEGQGSTGELFF
13	TRBV6-6	NA	TRBJ2-2	few	TGTGCCAGCAGTTACCGGGCAACCGGGGGGCTGTTTTTT	CASSYRATGGLFF
16	TRBV29-1	NA	TRBJ2-2	once	TGCGGCGTTGAAATTAGTGGGGGAACGAACACCTGGGGGCTGTTTTTT	CGVEISGGTNTWGLFF
14	TRBV4-1	NA	TRBJ1-1	NA	TGCGCCAGCAGCCAGGAGGGGGGTACCACTGAAACTTTCTTT	CASSQEGGTTETFF
15	TRBV4-1	NA	TRBJ2-1	NA	TGCGTCAGCAGCCGAGACGGGAGTGCCCACAATGAGCAGTTCTTC	CVSSRDGSAHNEQFF
15	TRBV4-1	NA	TRBJ2-2	NA	TGCGCCAACAGCCCGGATAGGGGGAATGCCGGGGAGCTGTTTTTT	CANSPDRGNAGELFF
18	TRBV4-1	TRBD2	TRBJ2-4	NA	TGCGTCAGCAGCCAAATTCCCGGGACTAGTGCCGCCAAAAACATTCAGTACTTC	CVSSQIPGTSAAKNIQYF
14	TRBV6-6	NA	TRBJ1-2	NA	TGTGCCAGCAGTTCAGAATGGGGCGGGAATGGGTACACCTTC	CASSSEWGGNGYTF
14	TRBV5-6	NA	TRBJ2-5	NA	TGTGCCAGCAGCTTAGGTGAGAGCAGAGAGACCCAGTACTTC	CASSLGESRETQYF
14	TRBV11-2	TRBD1	TRBJ2-5	NA	TGTGCCAGCAGCCGCAGGGACAGCCATGAGACACAGTACTTC	CASSRRDSHETQYF
18	TRBV11-2	TRBD2	TRBJ2-5	NA	TGTGCCAGCAACTTACGTCCTGGACTAGCGGTGTGCCAAGAGACCCAGTACTTC	CASNLRPGLAVCQETQYF
16	TRBV30	NA	TRBJ1-5	many	TGTGCCTGGAGTGTTCGGGGGAGGAATGCTGGACAGCCCCAGCATTTT	CAWSVRGRNAGQPQHF
17	TRBV5-4	NA	TRBJ2-1	NA	TGTGCAAGCACCCATGGGGGCACCGGCCGCGCAACCGATGAGCAGTTCTTC	CASTHGGTGRATDEQFF
16	TRBV6-1	TRBD1	TRBJ2-6	NA	TGTGCCAGCAGTCCGAGACAGGGGCCCGGGGCCAACGTCCTGACTTTC	CASSPRQGPGANVLTF
13	TRBV12-3/TRBV12-4	NA	TRBJ2-7	NA	TGTGTCAACAGTGCAACAGGGACCTACGAGCAGTACTTC	CVNSATGTYEQYF
18	TRBV11-2	TRBD2	TRBJ2-7	NA	TGTGCCAGCAGCTTATCCGTTAGACTAGCGGGAGGGCGGTACGAACAGTACTTC	CASSLSVRLAGGRYEQYF
15	TRBV13	NA	TRBJ2-3	NA	TGTGCCAGCGGCTCTACGGGCCTCGACGGGGATACGCTGTATTTT	CASGSTGLDGDTLYF
12	TRBV10-3	NA	TRBJ2-7	NA	TGTGCCATCAGAGAGTCGAAGGGCGAGCAGTACTTC	CAIRESKGEQYF